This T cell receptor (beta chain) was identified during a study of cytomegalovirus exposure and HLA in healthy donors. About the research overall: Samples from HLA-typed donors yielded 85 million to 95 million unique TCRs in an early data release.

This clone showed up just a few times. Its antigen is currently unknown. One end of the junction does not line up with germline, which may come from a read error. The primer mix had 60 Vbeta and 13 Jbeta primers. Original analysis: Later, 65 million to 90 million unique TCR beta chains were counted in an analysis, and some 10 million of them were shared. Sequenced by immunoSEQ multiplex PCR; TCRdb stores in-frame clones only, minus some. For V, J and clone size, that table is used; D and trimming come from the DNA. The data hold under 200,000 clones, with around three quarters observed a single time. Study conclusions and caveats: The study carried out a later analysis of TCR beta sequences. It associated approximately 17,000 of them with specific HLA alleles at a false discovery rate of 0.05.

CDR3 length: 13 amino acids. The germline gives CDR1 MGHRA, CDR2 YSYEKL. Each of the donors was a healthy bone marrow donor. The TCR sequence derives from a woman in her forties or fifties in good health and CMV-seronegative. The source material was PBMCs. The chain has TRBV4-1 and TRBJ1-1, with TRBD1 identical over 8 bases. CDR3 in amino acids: CASSPPDRAEAFF. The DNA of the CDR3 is TGTGCCAGCAGCCCCCCGGACAGGGCAGAAGCTTTCTTT.